The 25 T cell receptor beta chains given below trace back to one sample, sequenced in a study of CD8 T cells in Susac syndrome. Random hexamers were used to reverse transcribe an amount of roughly 0.45 to 1 ug RNA. A single record per CDR3 protein comes from TCRdb applying MiXCR to the immunoSEQ multiplex PCR reads. The data show 75,000 to 95,000 distinct CDR3 sequences, with approximately 96% seen just once and 0.5% to 0.8% held by the top ten. The sample was CD8+ T cells from PBMCs. These receptors were collected from a human donor with Susac syndrome.

The chain employs TRBV19 and TRBJ2-3, with D perhaps being TRBD1 or TRBD2 (5 bases each). The CDR3 loop spans 13 amino acids. The germline V gene has CDR1 LNHDA and CDR2 SQIVND (reference sequence). V dropped 4 bases and J dropped 6 bases, with 11 bases sitting between them. Here the CDR3 DNA reads TGTGCCAGTAGTACGCCAGGGACGGATACGCAGTATTTT. Translation: CASSTPGTDTQYF.

The chain combines TRBV29-1 with TRBJ2-2, with 7 nucleotides matching TRBD1. CDR1 and CDR2 (germline): SQVTM, ANQGSEA. The J segment lost 7 bases and the V segment lost 0 bases, leaving 8 bases of the junction unmatched. The CDR3 has 15 amino acids. The CDR3 DNA follows: TGCAGCGTTGAAGATTTGACAGGGCAAGGCGGGGAGCTGTTTTTT. This translates into CSVEDLTGQGGELFF.

CDR3 loop: CASSLEGLKDTEAFF. CDR3 DNA sequence: TGCGCCAGCAGCTTAGAAGGGCTCAAGGACACTGAAGCTTTCTTT. This chain uses TRBV5-1 with TRBJ1-1; D remains ambiguous. CDR1 SGHRS and CDR2 YFSETQ come from the germline V gene. V lost 2 bases and J lost 3, with 14 bases in between. This CDR3 comprises 15 residues.

The chain carries TRBV20-1 and TRBJ2-5; TRBD2 matches at 9 bases. CDR1 is DFQATT and CDR2 is SNEGSKA in the germline V gene (reference sequence). CDR3 length equals 14 residues. V trimming: 1 base; J trimming: 5 bases; junction bases outside the gene matches: 5. The CDR3 DNA reads as TGCAGTGCTAGAGGGCGGGGGGGATATGAGACCCAGTACTTC. Translating gives CSARGRGGYETQYF.

The sample holds a few counts of this clonotype. The genes are TRBV19 and TRBJ1-1, with TRBD1 as a possible D gene (5 bases). CDR1 is LNHDA, CDR2 SQIVND, per germline (reference sequence). This CDR3 is built from 13 residues. Trimming took 6 bases from V and 0 from J, leaving 8 bases between them. CDR3 sequence: CASSGTVNTEAFF. The DNA for the CDR3 is TGTGCCAGTAGCGGGACGGTGAACACTGAAGCTTTCTTT.

The V call is TRBV30, the J call TRBJ1-1; TRBD1 might be the D (5 bases). The V gene's germline CDR1 is GTSNPN and CDR2 SVGIG (reference sequence). The CDR3 extends over 14 amino acids. V lost 4 bases to trimming and J lost 4 bases, with 16 bases between them. CDR3 protein: CAWTSFRVRTEAFF. The CDR3 DNA reads TGTGCCTGGACCTCCTTCAGGGTGCGCACTGAAGCTTTCTTT.

The rearrangement joins TRBV30 to TRBJ1-2; maybe TRBD1 (5 bases). The V end was cut by 1 base, the J end by 0 bases, with 9 bases between. CDR1 is GTSNPN and CDR2 is SVGIG in the germline V gene (reference sequence). This CDR3 spans 14 amino acids. This CDR3 reads CAWSADRTNYGYTF. The CDR3 DNA is TGTGCCTGGAGTGCTGACAGAACTAACTATGGCTACACCTTC.

The chain is built from TRBV2 and TRBJ1-2; the D gene is possibly TRBD1 (5 bases). V lost 6 bases and J 6 bases, leaving 8 bases between the germline ends. Germline V lookup: CDR1 SNHLY, CDR2 FYNNEI. The CDR3 extends over 11 amino acids. The CDR3: CASSGHNGYTF. The CDR3 DNA reads TGTGCCAGCAGCGGACATAATGGCTACACCTTC. Full variable domain (missing parts from reference TRBV2 and TRBJ1-2): EPEVTQTPSHQVTQMGQEVILRCVPISNHLYFYWYRQILGQKVEFLVSFYNNEISEKSEIFDDQFSVERPDGSNFTLKIRSTKLEDSAMYFCASSGHNGYTFGSGTRLTVV.

The V and J genes are TRBV7-9 and TRBJ2-7; D remains unclear. Trimming left V 5 bases short and J 0 bases short, with 14 bases between. Germline CDR1 reads SEHNR; CDR2 reads FQNEAQ (reference sequence). The CDR3 spans 15 residues. The CDR3 DNA follows: TGTGCCAGCAGCGGAGAGACTCAGAGCTCCTACGAGCAGTACTTC. This encodes CASSGETQSSYEQYF.

The rearrangement uses TRBV19 and TRBJ2-5; D not resolved. Germline CDR1 and CDR2: LNHDA and SQIVND (reference sequence). V was shortened by 5 bases and J by 6 bases, with 10 bases between the two germline ends. The length of the CDR3 is 12 residues. In DNA form, the CDR3 reads TGTGCCAGTAGTTCGACATGGCAGACCCAGTACTTC. Amino acid sequence: CASSSTWQTQYF.

The chain uses TRBV7-6 and TRBJ1-1, with 8 bases matching TRBD1. Germline-derived CDR1 and CDR2 are SGHVS and FNYEAQ. The CDR3 sequence is 14 residues long. With V trimmed by 2 bases and J by 1 base, 0 bases remained unmatched. CDR3 sequence reads: CASSLTGGNTEAFF. The DNA for the CDR3 is TGTGCCAGCAGCTTAACAGGGGGGAACACTGAAGCTTTCTTT.

The V gene is TRBV15, the J gene TRBJ1-1; 10 bases line up with TRBD1. Germline CDR1 and CDR2: LNHNV and YYDKDF (reference sequence). Unmatched junction bases numbered 3, after V lost 3 bases and J lost 11 bases. The CDR3 is 12 residues long. The DNA of the CDR3 is TGTGCCACCAGCAGGGACAGGGGGGAGGCTTTCTTT. Protein: CATSRDRGEAFF. The whole variable domain, remainder taken from reference TRBV15 and TRBJ1-1, is DAMVIQNPRYQVTQFGKPVTLSCSQTLNHNVMYWYQQKSSQAPKLLFHYYDKDFNNEADTPDNFQSRRPNTSFCFLDIRSPGLGDTAMYLCATSRDRGEAFFGQGTRLTVV.

The chain couples TRBV7-9 to TRBJ2-7; no definite D call. Looked up from germline, CDR1 is SEHNR and CDR2 is FQNEAQ (reference sequence). CDR3 size: 13 residues. Trimming took 5 bases from V and 1 from J, leaving 9 bases between them. For the CDR3, the DNA is TGTGCCAGCAGCCCACAGAGTTCCTACGAGCAGTACTTC. Translation: CASSPQSSYEQYF.

This sequence joins TRBV19 and TRBJ1-6, with 10 bases aligning to TRBD1. Germline CDR1 LNHDA, CDR2 SQIVND (reference sequence). V was clipped by 3 bases and J by 8 bases; unmatched bases: 1. This CDR3 has 14 residues. CDR3 coding DNA: TGTGCCAGTAGTATCGGGACAGGGGATTCACCCCTCCACTTT. It is translated as CASSIGTGDSPLHF.

V is TRBV24-1 and J is TRBJ2-3; 8 bases are a match to TRBD1. CDR1 and CDR2 (germline): KGHDR, SFDVKD. Trimming at V came to 3 bases and at J to 3 bases, leaving 7 bases not matched to a gene. This CDR3 is 16 amino acids long. CDR3 sequence (DNA): TGTGCCACCAGTGATCTTGGACAGGGTGGGACAGATACGCAGTATTTT. It encodes CATSDLGQGGTDTQYF.

This clonotype was detected only once. The rearrangement links TRBV27 to TRBJ2-1; 9 bases fit TRBD1. The V and J ends lost 4 bases and 2 bases, in that order; junction bases with no gene match: 3. CDR1 and CDR2 (germline): MNHEY, SMNVEV (reference sequence). The CDR3 is made up of 15 amino acids. This CDR3 reads CASSSGTGTYNEQFF. The CDR3 DNA reads as TGTGCCAGCAGTTCCGGGACAGGGACCTACAATGAGCAGTTCTTC.

The chain employs TRBV10-3 and TRBJ2-7, with D hard to call. The V gene lost 2 bases and the J gene lost 5 bases, with 16 bases spanning the gap. The germline CDR1 and CDR2 sequences are ENHRY and SYGVKD. CDR3 size: 15 residues. This CDR3 is CAISETQWQPHEQYF. CDR3 nucleotide sequence: TGTGCCATCAGTGAGACACAGTGGCAACCTCACGAGCAGTACTTC.

This chain links TRBV28 with TRBJ1-4; D not resolved. This CDR3 contains 16 residues. Per the germline V gene, CDR1 is MDHEN and CDR2 is SYDVKM. V was pared by 2 bases and J by 0 bases, with 10 bases between. CDR3 nucleotides: TGTGCCAGCAGTTTAGAACAGCTAGCAACTAATGAAAAACTGTTTTTT. The encoded protein is CASSLEQLATNEKLFF.

The J gene is TRBJ1-1, the V gene TRBV29-1; 10 nucleotides match TRBD1. This CDR3 contains 16 residues. The V gene's germline CDR1 is SQVTM and CDR2 ANQGSEA. Germline trimming cut 3 bases from V and 4 bases from J; bases unmatched to any gene: 11. The CDR3 sequence is CSVESRDRGFRTEAFF. The CDR3 DNA is TGCAGCGTTGAGTCCCGGGACAGGGGATTTCGCACTGAAGCTTTCTTT.

In its sample, this clonotype was seen a few times. The V and J genes are TRBV7-3 and TRBJ2-1; 8 nucleotides agree with TRBD2. With 4 bases clipped from V and 4 bases from J, the junction kept 6 bases outside the gene matches. There are 15 residues in the CDR3. Germline loops: CDR1 SGHTA, CDR2 FQGTGA. CDR3 sequence reads: CASSSNGGGYNEQFF. The CDR3 bases are TGTGCCAGCAGCTCGAACGGGGGGGGATACAATGAGCAGTTCTTC.

CDR3 coding DNA: TGTGCCAGCACTGCAGGGGGGGCTGGCACCACTGAAGCTTTCTTT. The encoded protein is CASTAGGAGTTEAFF. The chain links TRBV7-2 to TRBJ1-1, with 7 bases fitting TRBD1. Trimming removed 7 bases from V and 4 bases from J; junction bases left unmatched: 12. Germline-derived CDR1 and CDR2 are SGHTA and FQGNSA. The CDR3 is 15 residues long.

The chain combines TRBV19 with TRBJ2-1; maybe TRBD1 (5 bases). The V and J ends lost 8 bases and 5 bases respectively, with 22 bases between them. CDR3 length: 16 residues. Germline-derived CDR1 and CDR2 are LNHDA and SQIVND (reference sequence). In DNA, the CDR3 is TGTGCCAGTTCCCAGGGCCCCGGACCCGCCGACAATGAGCAGTTCTTC. Amino acid sequence: CASSQGPGPADNEQFF.

The rearrangement links TRBV6-5 to TRBJ2-7, with D possibly matching TRBD2 (6 bases). In germline, CDR1 is MNHEY, CDR2 SVGAGI. The length of the CDR3 is 11 residues. For the CDR3, the DNA is TGTGTATCCGGGAGCTCCTACGAGCAGTACTTC. Amino acid sequence: CVSGSSYEQYF.

The chain carries TRBV18 and TRBJ2-3; D possibly corresponds to TRBD1 (6 bases). The germline V and J ends were trimmed by 10 bases and 6 bases, with 17 bases remaining between them. The germline V gene encodes CDR1 KGHSH and CDR2 LQKENI. The CDR3 is 13 amino acids. The CDR3 reads CATSAQGKDTQYF. As DNA, the CDR3 is TGTGCCACCTCGGCTCAGGGGAAGGATACGCAGTATTTT.

The rearrangement links TRBV20-1 to TRBJ2-7; perhaps D is TRBD1 or TRBD2 (5 bases each). CDR1 is DFQATT and CDR2 is SNEGSKA in the germline V gene (reference sequence). This CDR3 is built from 14 residues. Trimming pared 5 bases from V and 4 bases from J, leaving 18 bases between. For the CDR3, the DNA is TGCAGTGCTCCTCGGGACGGGGCGTCTTACGAGCAGTACTTC. Amino acids: CSAPRDGASYEQYF.